This TCR beta chain comes out of a study of blood T cell repertoires in COVID-19. In the study overall: Samples came from the United States, Italy and Spain, spanning acute and convalescent COVID-19. The cDNA or gDNA used as material had been derived from T cells, B-cell-depleted T cells, or PBMCs.

V lost 0 bases and J 6 bases, leaving 14 bases between the germline ends. This CDR3 region has 15 residues. Looked up from germline, CDR1 is LGHNA and CDR2 is YSLEER. Original processing methods: How many nucleated cells were present was estimated from reference gene primer amplification. Generated by immunoSEQ multiplex PCR, the TCRdb table keeps only in-frame clones and is missing some. V and J calls and clone size follow that table, whereas D and trimming were derived from the DNA. Of some 250,000 clones in the sample, nearly 90% were seen once. The TCR was taken from a woman under 40 with acute or convalescent COVID-19. Sequencing was carried out using peripheral blood. The rearrangement joins TRBV4-3 to TRBJ1-2, with D possibly matching TRBD1 (5 bases). The CDR3 spells CASSQERRVINGYTF. The CDR3 bases are TGCGCCAGCAGCCAAGAACGCAGGGTGATCAATGGCTACACCTTC.